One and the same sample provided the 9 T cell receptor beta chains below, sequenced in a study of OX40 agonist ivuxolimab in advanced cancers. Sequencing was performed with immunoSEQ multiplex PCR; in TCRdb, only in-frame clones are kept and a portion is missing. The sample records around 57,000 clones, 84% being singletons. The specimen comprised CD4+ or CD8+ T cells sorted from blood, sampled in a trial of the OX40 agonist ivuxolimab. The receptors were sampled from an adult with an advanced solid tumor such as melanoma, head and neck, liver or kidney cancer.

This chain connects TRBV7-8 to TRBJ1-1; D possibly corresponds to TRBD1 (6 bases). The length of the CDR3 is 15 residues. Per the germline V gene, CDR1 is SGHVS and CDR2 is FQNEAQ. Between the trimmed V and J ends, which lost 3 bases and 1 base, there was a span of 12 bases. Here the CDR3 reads CASSLKIQGNTEAFF. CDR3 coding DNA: TGTGCCAGCAGCTTGAAGATACAGGGGAACACTGAAGCTTTCTTT.

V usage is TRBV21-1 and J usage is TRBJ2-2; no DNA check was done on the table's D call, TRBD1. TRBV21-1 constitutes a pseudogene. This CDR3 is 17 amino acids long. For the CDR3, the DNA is TGTGCCAGCAGCAAAGAGGGACAGGGGAATAGTACCGGGGAGCTGTTTTTT. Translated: CASSKEGQGNSTGELFF.

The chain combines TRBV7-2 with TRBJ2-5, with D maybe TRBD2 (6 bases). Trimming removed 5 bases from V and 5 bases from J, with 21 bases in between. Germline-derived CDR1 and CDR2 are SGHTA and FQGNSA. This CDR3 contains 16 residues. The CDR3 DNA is TGTGCCAGCAGCACCTCGCCGGGAGTAGCCTTGGAGACCCAGTACTTC. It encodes CASSTSPGVALETQYF.

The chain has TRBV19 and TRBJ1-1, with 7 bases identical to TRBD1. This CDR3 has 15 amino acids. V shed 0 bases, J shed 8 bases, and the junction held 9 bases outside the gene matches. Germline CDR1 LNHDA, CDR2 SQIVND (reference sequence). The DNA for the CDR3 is TGTGCCAGTAGTATAGATGCCCGACAGGGTTCCGAAGCTTTCTTT. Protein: CASSIDARQGSEAFF.

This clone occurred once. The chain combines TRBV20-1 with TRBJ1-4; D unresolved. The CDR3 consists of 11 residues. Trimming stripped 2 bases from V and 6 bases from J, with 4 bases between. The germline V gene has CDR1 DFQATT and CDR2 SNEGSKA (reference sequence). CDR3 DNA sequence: TGCAGTGCTAGAAATCATGAAAAACTGTTTTTT. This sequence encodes CSARNHEKLFF.

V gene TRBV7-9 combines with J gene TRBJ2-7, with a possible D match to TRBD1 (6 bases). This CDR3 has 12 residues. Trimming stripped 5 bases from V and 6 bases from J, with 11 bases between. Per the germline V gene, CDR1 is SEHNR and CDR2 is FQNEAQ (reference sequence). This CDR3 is CASSPGGTEQYF. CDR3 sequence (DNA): TGTGCCAGCAGCCCTGGGGGCACCGAGCAGTACTTC.

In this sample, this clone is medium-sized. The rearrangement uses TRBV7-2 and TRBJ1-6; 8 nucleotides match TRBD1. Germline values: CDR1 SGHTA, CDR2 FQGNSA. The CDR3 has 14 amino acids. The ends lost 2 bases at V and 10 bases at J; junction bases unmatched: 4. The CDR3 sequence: CASSLRQGQSPLHF. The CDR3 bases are TGTGCCAGCAGCTTAAGACAGGGGCAATCACCCCTCCACTTT.

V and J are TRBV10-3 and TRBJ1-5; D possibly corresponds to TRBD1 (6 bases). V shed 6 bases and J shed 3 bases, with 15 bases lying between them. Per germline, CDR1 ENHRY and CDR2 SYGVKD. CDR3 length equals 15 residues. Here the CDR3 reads CAISQSTGINQPQHF. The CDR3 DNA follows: TGTGCCATCAGCCAATCAACAGGGATCAATCAGCCCCAGCATTTT.

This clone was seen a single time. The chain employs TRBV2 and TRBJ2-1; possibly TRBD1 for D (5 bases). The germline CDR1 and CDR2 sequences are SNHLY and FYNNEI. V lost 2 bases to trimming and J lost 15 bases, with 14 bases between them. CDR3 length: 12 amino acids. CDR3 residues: CASSETRERLFF. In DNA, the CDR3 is TGTGCCAGCAGTGAAACCAGGGAAAGGCTGTTCTTC.